This T cell receptor (beta chain) came from a study of T-cell memory formation after mild COVID-19. General study results and limits: CM and EM subsets held most contracting CD4+ clones; EMRA held CD8+ ones. The finding that pre-infection memory included some responding clones suggested that cross-reactive memory joined. SARS-CoV-2 specificity was not confirmed for second-wave clones peaking on day 37.

As concerns this clonotype: No antigen is known for it.

Germline V lookup: CDR1 ENHRY, CDR2 SYGVKD. The CDR3 runs to 16 residues. V shed 4 bases and J 0 bases; nucleotides not matched to a gene: 6. A single record per CDR3 protein comes from TCRdb applying MiXCR to the 5' RACE reads. Found here are about 400,000 distinct CDR3 sequences, 20% to 25% of them singletons; the top ten hold 10% to 15%. Sequencing was carried out using PBMCs or a T cell subset sorted from them (not recorded which). The source of this sequence is an adult woman who had mild COVID-19 (a few samples of this study predate the infection). Cell type and time point are not known. The chain has TRBV10-3 and TRBJ2-7; 10 bases map to TRBD2. The CDR3 coding sequence is TGTGCCATCAGTGGGGCCCCTAGCGGGGGCTCCTACGAGCAGTACTTC. Translated, it gives CAISGAPSGGSYEQYF.